The clone carrying this TCR beta chain was detected only a few times. The antigen is not known. The sample comes from a study of cytomegalovirus exposure and HLA in healthy donors. About the research overall: Unique TCRs numbering some 93 million, obtained from HLA-typed donors, made up an early data release. Study-wide results and limits: For presence/absence analyses, sequencing depth was assumed to be roughly uniform across donors. Association with HLA alleles at 0.05 false discovery rate was found for around 15,000 TCR beta sequences in a later analysis.

Primers for the PCR totalled 60 Vbeta and 13 Jbeta. Methods used by the authors: The count from a later analysis was some 81 million unique TCR beta chains, 9.5 million to 11 million of them shared. Libraries were prepared by immunoSEQ multiplex PCR; TCRdb keeps only in-frame clonotypes and omits some of them. Clonal size and the V and J genes are those of that table, whereas D and trimming came from the DNA. This table holds some 120,000 clones, around 74% found once. Germline-derived CDR1 and CDR2 are SSHAT and FNYEAQ (reference sequence). The CDR3 extends over 13 amino acids. V shed 8 bases and J shed 5 bases, with 16 bases lying between them.

Material: PBMCs. The clonotype originates from a woman aged 45-65 years in good health and CMV-seropositive. The chain links TRBV7-7 to TRBJ2-7, with D possibly being TRBD2 (6 bases). CDR3 nucleotide sequence: TGTGCCAGCGGAGGGGAATCGTCCCACGAGCAGTACTTC. Its translation: CASGGESSHEQYF. Variable domain in full (rest from reference TRBV7-7 and TRBJ2-7): GAGVSQSPRYKVTKRGQDVTLRCDPISSHATLYWYQQALGQGPEFLTYFNYEAQPDKSGLPSDRFSAERPEGSISTLTIQRTEQRDSAMYRCASGGESSHEQYFGPGTRLTVT.